The 27 T cell receptor beta chains below were found in one sample sequenced in a study of shared clonotypes between healthy human individuals. Profiling relied on immunoSEQ multiplex PCR, and the TCRdb table lists in-frame clones only, not all of them. The table records around 510,000 clones, approximately 95% of them present only once. Sequenced input: naive CD4+ T cells sorted from blood. Subset: CD45RA+ positively selected. These receptor sequences come from a woman aged 25 to 45 in good health.

The chain has TRBV6-7 and TRBJ2-7; 8 bases align to TRBD2. TRBV6-7 is classed as an ORF, of uncertain function. Trimming took 9 bases from V and 9 from J; bases not matched to a gene: 13. The CDR3 is 13 residues long. This chain's CDR3 is CARPGGARLGQYF. The CDR3 bases are TGTGCCAGGCCGGGGGGGGCTAGATTAGGGCAGTACTTC.

The rearrangement joins TRBV7-9 to TRBJ2-7; 7 bases agree with TRBD1. Germline assignment: CDR1 SEHNR and CDR2 FQNEAQ (reference sequence). With V trimmed by 4 bases and J by 7 bases, 10 bases remained unmatched. The length of the CDR3 is 14 residues. The DNA for the CDR3 is TGTGCCAGCAGCTCCCGTAAGGGGGCGCGGGAGCAGTACTTC. The encoded protein is CASSSRKGAREQYF.

A word on this clone: In the same sample, other DNA sequences code for this CDR3. J is TRBJ2-7 and V is TRBV28; possible D gene TRBD1, 6 bases. The germline V and J ends were trimmed by 6 bases and 1 base, with 10 bases remaining between them. Germline lookup yields CDR1 MDHEN and CDR2 SYDVKM. The length of the CDR3 is 13 residues. The CDR3 is CASRGGQSYEQYF. The DNA for the CDR3 is TGTGCCAGCAGGGGCGGACAGTCCTACGAGCAGTACTTC.

The CDR3 loop reads CASSHQGLATAETQYF. CDR3 coding DNA: TGCGCCAGCAGCCACCAGGGTCTAGCTACGGCAGAGACCCAGTACTTC. This chain uses TRBV4-1 with TRBJ2-5; either TRBD1 or TRBD2 may supply D (5 bases each). The CDR3 consists of 16 residues. Germline V gives CDR1 MGHRA, CDR2 YSYEKL. V was cut by 3 bases and J by 4 bases, with 18 bases left in between.

This clone has just one count. This chain uses TRBV18 with TRBJ1-1; D is ambiguous. Germline CDR1 is KGHSH and CDR2 is LQKENI. The ends were cut back, 8 bases at V and 3 bases at J, with 19 bases in the middle. This CDR3 is built from 15 residues. The CDR3: CASTQMGVGDTEAFF. In nucleotides, the CDR3 is TGTGCCAGCACTCAAATGGGTGTGGGCGACACTGAAGCTTTCTTT.

The V gene is TRBV19, the J gene TRBJ1-1, with TRBD1 identical over 7 bases. Germline CDR1 and CDR2: LNHDA and SQIVND (reference sequence). The CDR3 has 14 residues. Trimming took 9 bases from V and 2 from J; bases not matched to a gene: 9. The CDR3 DNA follows: TGTGCCAGCGCTTCGGGACAGAGTAACACTGAAGCTTTCTTT. Its protein product is CASASGQSNTEAFF.

This rearrangement joins TRBV5-1 to TRBJ2-7; possibly TRBD2 for D (6 bases). Looked up from germline, CDR1 is SGHRS and CDR2 is YFSETQ. The CDR3 runs 15 residues. Deletions cut 6 bases from V and 4 bases from J, with 20 bases between. CDR3 coding DNA: TGCGCCAGCACCCCCACGGTAGCGGACCCGTACGAGCAGTACTTC. Translation gives CASTPTVADPYEQYF.

This chain connects TRBV19 to TRBJ2-2; 14 bases are a match to TRBD2. Germline V gives CDR1 LNHDA, CDR2 SQIVND (reference sequence). The CDR3 has 19 amino acids. V lost 7 bases and J lost 0; bases outside the gene matches: 10. CDR3: CASTPWGLAGESNTGELFF. CDR3 sequence (DNA): TGTGCCAGTACCCCTTGGGGACTAGCGGGAGAGTCGAACACCGGGGAGCTGTTTTTT.

The chain links TRBV30 to TRBJ2-3, with D unclear. Trimming left V 5 bases short and J 4 bases short, with 10 bases between. Germline V gene lookup returns CDR1 GTSNPN and CDR2 SVGIG (reference sequence). The CDR3 extends over 12 amino acids. As DNA, the CDR3 is TGTGCCTGGTCGTTGGTGGCAGATACGCAGTATTTT. It is translated as CAWSLVADTQYF.

This clone was recorded once. The chain links TRBV7-9 to TRBJ2-3; D remains ambiguous. The germline CDR1 and CDR2 sequences are SEHNR and FQNEAQ (reference sequence). There are 15 residues in the CDR3. V lost 0 bases to trimming and J lost 0 bases, with 7 bases between them. Here the CDR3 DNA reads TGTGCCAGCAGCTTAGCTGGGGATAGCACAGATACGCAGTATTTT. It translates to CASSLAGDSTDTQYF.

In nucleotides, the CDR3 is TGTGCCAGCAGTTCGGACTCAGGGAGGACTTTCTTT. This gives the protein CASSSDSGRTFF. This chain joins TRBV6-4 and TRBJ1-1; possible D gene TRBD1, 5 bases. V was shortened by 5 bases and J by 12 bases, with 16 bases between the two germline ends. Germline CDR1 and CDR2: MRHNA and SNTAGT. This CDR3 region has 12 residues.

The rearrangement joins TRBV28 to TRBJ1-6; D not resolved. The V gene lost 6 bases and the J gene lost 8 bases, with 11 bases spanning the gap. Germline CDR1 and CDR2: MDHEN and SYDVKM. This CDR3 is 13 amino acids long. For the CDR3, the DNA is TGTGCCAGCAGCTGGGTTAGGGATTCACCCCTCCACTTT. This translates into CASSWVRDSPLHF.

V usage is TRBV29-1 and J usage is TRBJ2-7; no clear D. The germline V and J ends were trimmed by 3 bases and 0 bases, with 9 bases remaining between them. This CDR3 is built from 13 residues. Germline values: CDR1 SQVTM, CDR2 ANQGSEA. CDR3 DNA sequence: TGCAGCGTTGAGTTGGGCTCCTCCTACGAGCAGTACTTC. Translation gives CSVELGSSYEQYF.

The chain carries TRBV6-1 and TRBJ1-4; TRBD1 agrees at 8 bases. The V and J ends lost 4 bases and 8 bases, in that order; junction bases with no gene match: 9. This CDR3 comprises 15 residues. The V gene's germline CDR1 is MNHNS and CDR2 SASEGT. CDR3 nucleotides: TGTGCCAGCAGTGCCCGCAGGGGGCCATCGGAAAAACTGTTTTTT. Translated, it gives CASSARRGPSEKLFF.

The chain uses TRBV28 and TRBJ2-1; the D call may be TRBD1 or TRBD2 (5 bases each). CDR1 MDHEN and CDR2 SYDVKM come from the germline V gene. The V gene lost 6 bases and the J gene lost 5 bases, with 11 bases spanning the gap. The CDR3 runs 13 residues. The CDR3 sequence is CASRPGRNNEQFF. The CDR3 nucleotides are TGTGCCAGCAGACCGGGACGGAACAATGAGCAGTTCTTC.

The V and J genes are TRBV5-8 and TRBJ2-1; D uncertain. V dropped 3 bases and J dropped 4 bases, with 11 bases sitting between them. This CDR3 is 14 amino acids long. Germline V gene data show CDR1 as SGHTS and CDR2 as YDEGEE. The CDR3 reads CASSSFGRYNEQFF. The CDR3 DNA is TGTGCCAGCAGCTCTTTTGGCCGGTACAATGAGCAGTTCTTC.

V gene TRBV11-3 combines with J gene TRBJ2-2; unclear D gene. The CDR3 is 12 residues long. The germline V gene has CDR1 SGHNT and CDR2 YENEEA. V lost 7 bases and J 9 bases, leaving 12 bases between the germline ends. The CDR3 sequence: CASIYRFRELFF. CDR3 sequence (DNA): TGTGCCAGCATATATAGGTTCAGGGAGCTGTTTTTT.

The V and J genes are TRBV5-1 and TRBJ1-2; a possible D gene is TRBD1 (5 bases). The CDR3 loop spans 13 amino acids. V dropped 7 bases and J dropped 0 bases, with 10 bases sitting between them. Germline CDR1 is SGHRS and CDR2 is YFSETQ. The CDR3 DNA sequence: TGCGCCAGCCGAACAGGAACTAACTATGGCTACACCTTC. Encoded protein: CASRTGTNYGYTF.

This clone was counted a single time. The rearrangement links TRBV27 to TRBJ2-5; D is undetermined. The J call may be mistaken, given a closer DNA end match to TRBJ2-7. The CDR3 length is 15 residues. Germline lookup yields CDR1 MNHEY and CDR2 SMNVEV (reference sequence). Here the CDR3 DNA reads TGTGCCAGCAGTTTAACGGCGTCTGGGGCCTACGAGCAGTACTTC. Translation: CASSLTASGAYEQYF.

V usage is TRBV19 and J usage is TRBJ1-6; 7 bases line up with TRBD1. Trimming removed 6 bases from V and 6 bases from J; junction bases left unmatched: 5. Germline V gene data show CDR1 as LNHDA and CDR2 as SQIVND (reference sequence). The length of the CDR3 is 14 residues. CDR3 in amino acids: CASSRGQTNSPLHF. In DNA form, the CDR3 reads TGTGCCAGTAGCCGGGGACAGACTAATTCACCCCTCCACTTT.

V is TRBV19 and J is TRBJ1-5; 7 bases fit TRBD1. CDR1 and CDR2 (germline): LNHDA, SQIVND (reference sequence). V trimming: 3 bases; J trimming: 3 bases; junction bases outside the gene matches: 11. The CDR3 totals 17 residues. This CDR3 is CASSMGTGTVANQPQHF. The CDR3 DNA sequence: TGTGCCAGTAGTATGGGTACCGGGACAGTAGCCAATCAGCCCCAGCATTTT.

CDR3 sequence: CASSETGDSQPQHF. In nucleotides, the CDR3 is TGTGCCAGCAGTGAGACGGGGGACTCTCAGCCCCAGCATTTT. The chain uses TRBV6-1 and TRBJ1-5; possibly TRBD1 for D (5 bases). In germline, CDR1 is MNHNS, CDR2 SASEGT. V was clipped by 3 bases and J by 6 bases, with 12 bases between them. The CDR3 has 14 amino acids.

The genes are TRBV6-1 and TRBJ1-1; TRBD1 matches at 7 bases. The germline V gene encodes CDR1 MNHNS and CDR2 SASEGT. This CDR3 is built from 17 residues. V was clipped by 0 bases and J by 1 base; unmatched bases: 8. The CDR3 bases are TGTGCCAGCAGTGAAGCGTGGAAGGGGGCGAGGAACACTGAAGCTTTCTTT. It is translated as CASSEAWKGARNTEAFF.

This clone was observed a handful of times. The chain has TRBV19 and TRBJ2-2, with TRBD2 identical over 13 bases. V was pared by 5 bases and J by 4 bases, with 7 bases of the junction left unmatched. This CDR3 is 17 amino acids long. CDR1 and CDR2 (germline): LNHDA, SQIVND (reference sequence). The CDR3 reads CASSSLAGGPTTGELFF. The CDR3 coding sequence is TGTGCCAGTAGTTCACTAGCGGGAGGGCCTACCACCGGGGAGCTGTTTTTT.

The chain recombines TRBV25-1 with TRBJ1-5; TRBD1 aligns across 8 bases. The CDR3 has 15 amino acids. CDR1 and CDR2 from the germline V gene are MGHDK and SYGVNS. After removal of 4 bases from V and 7 bases from J, the junction contained 9 bases not matched to a gene. The CDR3 is CASSGRTGSGQPQHF. The CDR3 DNA reads TGTGCCAGCAGTGGCCGGACAGGGTCTGGGCAGCCCCAGCATTTT.

Regarding this clone: The junction shows a germline mismatch at one end, possibly a read error. J is TRBJ1-2 and V is TRBV30, with a possible D match to TRBD1 (5 bases). In germline, CDR1 is GTSNPN, CDR2 SVGIG (reference sequence). The CDR3 runs to 12 residues. CDR3 loop: CAWSRGDRFVSF. CDR3 nucleotides: TGTGCCTGGAGTAGGGGCGACAGATTTGTATCCTTC.

The chain employs TRBV7-9 and TRBJ2-5, with 8 bases fitting TRBD1. Germline V gives CDR1 SEHNR, CDR2 FQNEAQ (reference sequence). V dropped 5 bases and J dropped 1; count of bases not matched to a gene: 6. The CDR3 totals 15 residues. CDR3 loop: CASSMTGAVQETQYF. The CDR3 nucleotides are TGTGCCAGCAGCATGACAGGGGCTGTCCAAGAGACCCAGTACTTC.